The clone carrying this T cell receptor beta chain turned up a few times. Germline V gene sequence: CDR1 LGHDT, CDR2 YNNKEL (reference sequence). CDR3 size: 15 residues. Unmatched junction bases numbered 12, after V lost 4 bases and J lost 7 bases. The data were produced by immunoSEQ multiplex PCR, yet TCRdb's version contains in-frame clones alone and is incomplete. The sample yields nearly 200,000 clones, 86% seen once. This specimen belongs to a study of blood T cell repertoires in COVID-19. Material: peripheral blood. V is TRBV3-1 (or the pseudogene TRBV3-2) and J is TRBJ2-5; 7 bases are a match to TRBD2. This TCR came from a woman in her 70s with acute or convalescent COVID-19. CDR3 DNA: TGTGCCAGCAGCCTTCGACTAGCAATGATTGCGACCCAGTACTTC. It codes for CASSLRLAMIATQYF.